These 7 T cell receptor beta chains originate from one sample sequenced in a study of shared T cell receptors in the human thymus. Using immunoSEQ multiplex PCR, the repertoire was profiled, and TCRdb retains in-frame clones only, with some absent. Among about 380,000 clones, approximately 95% were seen once, and the ten largest hold about 0.02%. Sequenced sample: thymocytes. Every receptor here comes from a human donor.

This rearrangement joins TRBV7-9 to TRBJ2-2; D gene ambiguous. The V gene lost 3 bases and the J gene lost 2 bases, with 13 bases spanning the gap. The CDR3 has 16 amino acids. Germline lookup yields CDR1 SEHNR and CDR2 FQNEAQ (reference sequence). The CDR3 spells CASSFSRLLNTGELFF. The CDR3 nucleotides read TGTGCCAGCAGCTTCTCTCGACTCCTTAACACCGGGGAGCTGTTTTTT. The whole variable domain, remainder taken from reference TRBV7-9 and TRBJ2-2, is DTGVSQNPRHKITKRGQNVTFRCDPISEHNRLYWYRQTLGQGPEFLTYFQNEAQLEKSRLLSDRFSAERPKGSFSTLEIQRTEQGDSAMYLCASSFSRLLNTGELFFGEGSRLTVL.

V and J are TRBV6-1 and TRBJ2-5, with a possible D match to TRBD1 (5 bases). The last part of the DNA fits TRBJ2-7 better; the J call may be wrong. The CDR3 has 15 residues. CDR1 is MNHNS, CDR2 SASEGT, per germline. The CDR3 nucleotides are TGTGCCAGCAGTGGGTTCAGGAACAGGCCCTACGAGCAGTACTTC. Amino acids: CASSGFRNRPYEQYF.

The gene calls are TRBV5-4 and TRBJ2-7; a weak D match, TRBD2 (5 bases). Trimming stripped 3 bases from V and 2 bases from J, with 9 bases between. CDR1 SGHNT and CDR2 YYREEE come from the germline V gene (reference sequence). The CDR3 is 13 residues long. CDR3 sequence: CASSSDFAYEQYF. The CDR3 DNA is TGTGCCAGCAGCTCGGACTTTGCCTACGAGCAGTACTTC.

V usage is TRBV13 and J usage is TRBJ2-1, with a weak D call TRBD2 (6 bases). CDR3 length: 14 amino acids. The V end was cut by 5 bases, the J end by 5 bases, with 13 bases between. Germline CDR1 reads PRHDT; CDR2 reads FYEKMQ (reference sequence). CDR3 coding DNA: TGTGCCAGCAGCCCCCCGGGACTCAACAATGAGCAGTTCTTC. This sequence encodes CASSPPGLNNEQFF.

The rearrangement uses TRBV10-3 and TRBJ2-1, with TRBD1 matching 9 bases. Looked up from germline, CDR1 is ENHRY and CDR2 is SYGVKD. The J segment lost 1 base and the V segment lost 7 bases, leaving 5 bases of the junction unmatched. The CDR3 consists of 15 residues. CDR3 residues: CAIIDRGISYNEQFF. For the CDR3, the DNA is TGTGCCATCATTGACAGGGGGATTTCCTACAATGAGCAGTTCTTC.

The rearrangement uses TRBV2 and TRBJ2-7; 11 positions match TRBD2. Germline CDR1 SNHLY, CDR2 FYNNEI. The ends lost 11 bases at V and 4 bases at J; junction bases unmatched: 7. The CDR3 runs 13 residues. The CDR3 region has the DNA TGTGCCGTAACTAGCGGGAGTAGGTACGAGCAGTACTTC. It translates to CAVTSGSRYEQYF.

The rearrangement uses TRBV2 and TRBJ2-2, with 8 bases lining up with TRBD2. This CDR3 comprises 17 residues. V gave up 2 bases and J gave up 0 bases; unmatched junction bases: 5. Germline CDR1 reads SNHLY; CDR2 reads FYNNEI. CDR3 DNA: TGTGCCAGCAGTGAAACTAGCGGTCCAACGAACACCGGGGAGCTGTTTTTT. The encoded protein is CASSETSGPTNTGELFF.